This T cell receptor beta chain was documented in a study of blood T cells in healthy people across ages. Study-level background: Capture via template switching afforded approximately one barcoded beta molecule per two T cells. Findings of the study overall: Diversity was higher, and naive CD4+ cells more numerous, in long-lived donors than in aged donors.

This clonotype was found many times. Its target is not known. With 8 bases removed from V and 0 bases from J, the gap between germline ends came to 8 bases. Germline lookup yields CDR1 ENHRY and CDR2 SYGVKD. This CDR3 has 12 residues. Through a sample-barcoded 5' primer and a J-beta primer mix, a second PCR was run for roughly 6 to 12 cycles. Each CDR3 protein gets one entry after TCRdb re-called the 5' RACE reads with MiXCR. The sample yields 500,000 to 700,000 distinct CDR3 sequences, approximately 30% seen once. The donors, all healthy, were Caucasians living in Russia, aged about 6 to 100. Sequenced: blood. This receptor was obtained from a woman aged 80 or over in good health. This chain uses TRBV10-3 with TRBJ2-7, with a tentative D call TRBD1 (5 bases). The CDR3 protein is CAIQGVSYEQYF. In DNA, the CDR3 is TGTGCCATCCAGGGTGTCTCCTACGAGCAGTACTTC.